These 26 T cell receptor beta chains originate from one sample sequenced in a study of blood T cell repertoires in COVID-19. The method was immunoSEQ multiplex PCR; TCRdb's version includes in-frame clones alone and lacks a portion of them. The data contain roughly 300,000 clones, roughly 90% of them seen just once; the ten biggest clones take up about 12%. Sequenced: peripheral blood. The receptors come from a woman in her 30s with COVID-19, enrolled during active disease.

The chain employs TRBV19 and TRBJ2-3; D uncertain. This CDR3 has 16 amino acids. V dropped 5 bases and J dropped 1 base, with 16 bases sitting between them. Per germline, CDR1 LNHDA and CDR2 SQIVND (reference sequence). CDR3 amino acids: CASSPPPGWGTDTQYF. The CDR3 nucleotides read TGTGCCAGTAGTCCCCCCCCCGGGTGGGGCACAGATACGCAGTATTTT.

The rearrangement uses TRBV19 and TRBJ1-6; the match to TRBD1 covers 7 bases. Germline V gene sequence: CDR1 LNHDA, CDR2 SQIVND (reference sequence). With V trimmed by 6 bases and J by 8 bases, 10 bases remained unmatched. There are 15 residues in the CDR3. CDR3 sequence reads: CASRGERGLDSPLHF. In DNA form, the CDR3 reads TGTGCCAGTAGGGGAGAGAGGGGGCTGGATTCACCCCTCCACTTT.

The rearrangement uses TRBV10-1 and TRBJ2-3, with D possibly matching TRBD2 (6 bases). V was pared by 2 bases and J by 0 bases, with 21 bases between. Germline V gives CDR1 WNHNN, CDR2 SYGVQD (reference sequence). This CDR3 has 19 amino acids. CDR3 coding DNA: TGCGCCAGCAGTGAGGTTCTCGGAGCGACCGGGACTAGCACAGATACGCAGTATTTT. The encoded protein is CASSEVLGATGTSTDTQYF.

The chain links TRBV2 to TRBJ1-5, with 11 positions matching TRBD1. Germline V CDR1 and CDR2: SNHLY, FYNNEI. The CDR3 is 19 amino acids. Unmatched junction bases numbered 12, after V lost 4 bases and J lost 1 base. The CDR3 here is CASSVFRTGGSGSNQPQHF. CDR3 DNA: TGTGCCAGCAGTGTATTCAGGACAGGGGGCTCGGGAAGCAATCAGCCCCAGCATTTT.

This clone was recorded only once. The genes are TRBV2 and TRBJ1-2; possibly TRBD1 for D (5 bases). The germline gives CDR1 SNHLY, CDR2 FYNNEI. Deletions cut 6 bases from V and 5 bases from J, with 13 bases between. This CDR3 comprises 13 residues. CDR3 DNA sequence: TGTGCCAGCAGCGACAAGGGGACTTATGGCTACACCTTC. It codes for CASSDKGTYGYTF.

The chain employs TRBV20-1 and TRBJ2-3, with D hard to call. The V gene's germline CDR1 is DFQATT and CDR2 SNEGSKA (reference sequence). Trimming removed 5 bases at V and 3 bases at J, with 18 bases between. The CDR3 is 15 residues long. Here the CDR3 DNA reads TGCAGTGCTGGTGAAAGGCGGCTCACAACAGATACGCAGTATTTT. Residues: CSAGERRLTTDTQYF.

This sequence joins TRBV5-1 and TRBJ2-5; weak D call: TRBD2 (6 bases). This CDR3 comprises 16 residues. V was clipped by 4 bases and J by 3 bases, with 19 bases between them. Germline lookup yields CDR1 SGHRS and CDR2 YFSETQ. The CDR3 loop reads CASSPAGRGREETQYF. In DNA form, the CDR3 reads TGCGCCAGCAGCCCCGCGGGGCGGGGAAGAGAAGAGACCCAGTACTTC. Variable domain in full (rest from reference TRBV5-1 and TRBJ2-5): KAGVTQTPRYLIKTRGQQVTLSCSPISGHRSVSWYQQTPGQGLQFLFEYFSETQRNKGNFPGRFSGRQFSNSRSEMNVSTLELGDSALYLCASSPAGRGREETQYFGPGTRLLVL.

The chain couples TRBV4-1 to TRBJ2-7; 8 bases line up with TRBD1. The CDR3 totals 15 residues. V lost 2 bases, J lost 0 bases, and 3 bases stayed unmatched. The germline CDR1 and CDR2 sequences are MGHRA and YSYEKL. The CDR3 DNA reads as TGCGCCAGCAGCCAACACAGGGGGAGCTCCTACGAGCAGTACTTC. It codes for CASSQHRGSSYEQYF.

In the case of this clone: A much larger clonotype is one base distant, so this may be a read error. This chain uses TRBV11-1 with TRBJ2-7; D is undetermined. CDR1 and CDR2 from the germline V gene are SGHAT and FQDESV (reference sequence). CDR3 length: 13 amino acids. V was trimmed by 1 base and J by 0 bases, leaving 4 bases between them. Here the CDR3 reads CASSLGSSYEQYF. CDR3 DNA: TGTGCCAGCAGCTTAGGCAGCTCCTACGAGCAGTACTTC.

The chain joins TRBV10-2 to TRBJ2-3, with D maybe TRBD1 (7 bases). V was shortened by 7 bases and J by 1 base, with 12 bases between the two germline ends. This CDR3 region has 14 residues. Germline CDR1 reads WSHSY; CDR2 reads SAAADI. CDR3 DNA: TGCGCCAGCATCAGGGGGGCAGGCACAGATACGCAGTATTTT. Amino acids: CASIRGAGTDTQYF.

The CDR3 loop is CASSLGTGSGIQYF. CDR3 nucleotides: TGCGCCAGCAGCTTAGGGACAGGGAGCGGCATTCAGTACTTC. The chain links TRBV5-1 to TRBJ2-4; 9 bases match TRBD1. CDR1 SGHRS and CDR2 YFSETQ come from the germline V gene. The CDR3 covers 14 residues. V trimming: 2 bases; J trimming: 9 bases; junction bases outside the gene matches: 6.

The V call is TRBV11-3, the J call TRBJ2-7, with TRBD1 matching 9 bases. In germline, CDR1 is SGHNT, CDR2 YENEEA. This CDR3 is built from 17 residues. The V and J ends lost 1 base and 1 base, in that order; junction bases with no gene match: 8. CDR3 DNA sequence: TGTGCCAGCAGCTTAGGTGGGATTGGACAGGGGTCCTACGAGCAGTACTTC. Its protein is CASSLGGIGQGSYEQYF. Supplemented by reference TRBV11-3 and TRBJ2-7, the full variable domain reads EAGVVQSPRYKIIEKKQPVAFWCNPISGHNTLYWYLQNLGQGPELLIRYENEEAVDDSQLPKDRFSAERLKGVDSTLKIQPAELGDSAVYLCASSLGGIGQGSYEQYFGPGTRLTVT.

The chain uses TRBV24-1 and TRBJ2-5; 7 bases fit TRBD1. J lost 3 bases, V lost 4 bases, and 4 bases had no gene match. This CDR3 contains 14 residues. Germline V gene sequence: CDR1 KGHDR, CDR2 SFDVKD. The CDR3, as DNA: TGTGCCACCAGTGACCCCGGGACAGAAGAGACCCAGTACTTC. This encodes CATSDPGTEETQYF.

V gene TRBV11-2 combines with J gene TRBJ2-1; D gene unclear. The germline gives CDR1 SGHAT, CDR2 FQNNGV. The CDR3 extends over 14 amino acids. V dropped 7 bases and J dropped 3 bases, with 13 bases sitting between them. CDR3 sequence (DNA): TGTGCCAGCACTCCTGGGCCCCGCTACAATGAGCAGTTCTTC. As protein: CASTPGPRYNEQFF.

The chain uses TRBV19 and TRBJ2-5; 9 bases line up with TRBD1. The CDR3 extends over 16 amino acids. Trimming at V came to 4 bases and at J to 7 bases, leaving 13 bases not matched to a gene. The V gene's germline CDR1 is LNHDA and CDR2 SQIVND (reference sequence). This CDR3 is CASSKGQGQGPGTQYF. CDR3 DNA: TGTGCCAGTAGTAAGGGCCAAGGACAGGGGCCGGGGACCCAGTACTTC.

CDR3 bases: TGTGCCAGCAGCTTCCCACTAGTCAATGAGCAGTTCTTC. Residues: CASSFPLVNEQFF. The chain employs TRBV7-2 and TRBJ2-1; a possible D gene is TRBD2 (5 bases). The CDR3 has 13 amino acids. V lost 3 bases, J lost 6 bases, and 9 bases lay in between. The germline V gene encodes CDR1 SGHTA and CDR2 FQGNSA.

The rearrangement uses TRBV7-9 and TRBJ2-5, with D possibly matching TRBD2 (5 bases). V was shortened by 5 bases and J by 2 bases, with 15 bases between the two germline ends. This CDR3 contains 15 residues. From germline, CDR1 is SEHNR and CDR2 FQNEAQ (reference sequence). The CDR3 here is CASSGEYREQETQYF. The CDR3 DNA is TGTGCCAGCAGCGGAGAGTACCGGGAACAAGAGACCCAGTACTTC.

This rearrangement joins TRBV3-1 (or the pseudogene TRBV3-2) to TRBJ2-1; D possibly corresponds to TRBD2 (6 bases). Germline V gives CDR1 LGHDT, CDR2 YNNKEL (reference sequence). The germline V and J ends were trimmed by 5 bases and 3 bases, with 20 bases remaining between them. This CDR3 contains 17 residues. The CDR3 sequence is CASSRTSGGSYYNEQFF. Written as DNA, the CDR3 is TGTGCCAGCAGCAGGACATCCGGGGGATCGTACTACAATGAGCAGTTCTTC.

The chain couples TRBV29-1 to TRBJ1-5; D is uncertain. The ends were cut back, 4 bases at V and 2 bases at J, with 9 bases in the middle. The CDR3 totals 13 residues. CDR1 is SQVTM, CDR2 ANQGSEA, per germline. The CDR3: CSVGLQGNQPQHF. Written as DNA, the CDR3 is TGCAGCGTTGGGCTCCAGGGCAATCAGCCCCAGCATTTT.

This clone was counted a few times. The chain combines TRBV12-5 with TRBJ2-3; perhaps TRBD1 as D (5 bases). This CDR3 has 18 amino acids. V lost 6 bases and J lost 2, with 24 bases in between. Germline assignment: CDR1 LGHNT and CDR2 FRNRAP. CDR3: CASGSTLRTQITTDTQYF. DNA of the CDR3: TGTGCTAGTGGCTCTACCCTCCGGACACAAATTACCACAGATACGCAGTATTTT.

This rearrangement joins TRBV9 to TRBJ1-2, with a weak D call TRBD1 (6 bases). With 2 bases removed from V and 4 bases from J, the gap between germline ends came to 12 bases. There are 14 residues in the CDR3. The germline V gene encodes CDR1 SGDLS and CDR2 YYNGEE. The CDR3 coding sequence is TGTGCCAGCAGCGTCACCTTGGACAGCTATGGCTACACCTTC. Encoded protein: CASSVTLDSYGYTF.

The CDR3 region is CASSQRTGSFYTF. CDR3 DNA sequence: TGTGCCAGCAGCCAAAGGACAGGGAGCTTCTACACCTTC. V is TRBV3-1 (or the pseudogene TRBV3-2) and J is TRBJ1-2, with TRBD1 matching over 8 bases. In germline, CDR1 is LGHDT, CDR2 YNNKEL (reference sequence). V shed 2 bases, J shed 10 bases, and the junction held 6 bases outside the gene matches. The CDR3 totals 13 residues.

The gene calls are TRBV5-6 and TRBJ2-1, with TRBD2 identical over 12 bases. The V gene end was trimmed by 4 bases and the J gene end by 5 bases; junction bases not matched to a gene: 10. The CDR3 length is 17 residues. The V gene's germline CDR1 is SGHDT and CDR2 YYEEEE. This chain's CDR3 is CASSTSSGGARDNEQFF. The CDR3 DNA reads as TGTGCCAGCAGCACTTCTAGCGGGGGGGCTAGGGACAATGAGCAGTTCTTC. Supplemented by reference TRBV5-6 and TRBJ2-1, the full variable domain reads DAGVTQSPTHLIKTRGQQVTLRCSPKSGHDTVSWYQQALGQGPQFIFQYYEEEERQRGNFPDRFSGHQFPNYSSELNVNALLLGDSALYLCASSTSSGGARDNEQFFGPGTRLTVL.

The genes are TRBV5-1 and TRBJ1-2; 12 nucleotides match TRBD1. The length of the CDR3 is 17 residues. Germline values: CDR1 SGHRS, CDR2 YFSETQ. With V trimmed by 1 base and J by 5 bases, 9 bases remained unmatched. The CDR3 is CASSLSRDRGPLYGYTF. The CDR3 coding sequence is TGCGCCAGCAGCTTGTCCCGGGACAGGGGGCCGCTATATGGCTACACCTTC. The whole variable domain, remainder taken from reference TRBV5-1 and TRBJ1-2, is KAGVTQTPRYLIKTRGQQVTLSCSPISGHRSVSWYQQTPGQGLQFLFEYFSETQRNKGNFPGRFSGRQFSNSRSEMNVSTLELGDSALYLCASSLSRDRGPLYGYTFGSGTRLTVV.

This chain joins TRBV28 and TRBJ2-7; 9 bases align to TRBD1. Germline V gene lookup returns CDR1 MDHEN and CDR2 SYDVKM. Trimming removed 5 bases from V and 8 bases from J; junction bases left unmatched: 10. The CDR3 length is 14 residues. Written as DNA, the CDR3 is TGTGCCAGCAGTACACCGGGACAGGGAGGCCAGCAGTACTTC. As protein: CASSTPGQGGQQYF.

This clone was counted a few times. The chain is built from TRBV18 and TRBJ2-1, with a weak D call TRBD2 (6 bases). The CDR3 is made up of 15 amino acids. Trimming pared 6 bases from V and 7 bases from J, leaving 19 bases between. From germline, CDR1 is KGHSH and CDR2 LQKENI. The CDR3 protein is CASSPWDSLFNEQFF. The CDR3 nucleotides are TGTGCCAGCTCGCCTTGGGACTCCCTTTTTAATGAGCAGTTCTTC.